A single sample gave rise to the 13 T cell receptor beta chains below, sequenced in a study of CD4 T cells in lung cancer. This table comes from immunoSEQ multiplex PCR, and its TCRdb copy is limited to in-frame clones, with some not included. The sample lists approximately 11,000 clones, over 65% seen once, with roughly 15% in the top ten. From the same resection, lung tissue at least 3 cm from the malignant lesion was taken. Sequences were obtained from normal lung tissue taken away from the tumor. The receptors stem from a man in his 60s with non-small cell lung cancer.

The chain employs TRBV29-1 and TRBJ1-1; perhaps TRBD1 as D (5 bases). The CDR3 extends over 18 amino acids. V lost 3 bases and J 1 base, leaving 24 bases between the germline ends. The V gene's germline CDR1 is SQVTM and CDR2 ANQGSEA. The DNA for the CDR3 is TGCAGCGTTGAGGGACGTCATAGTGCGGGGGAAGGGAACACTGAAGCTTTCTTT. This sequence encodes CSVEGRHSAGEGNTEAFF.

The chain uses TRBV7-6 and TRBJ2-1; D is ambiguous. Looked up from germline, CDR1 is SGHVS and CDR2 is FNYEAQ. The CDR3 runs to 17 residues. Trimming pared 1 base from V and 9 bases from J, leaving 22 bases between. Written as DNA, the CDR3 is TGTGCCAGCAGCTTAGTGCCCCTCCGTGGTCTTTCGGGTGAGCAGTTCTTC. Residues: CASSLVPLRGLSGEQFF.

The chain carries TRBV5-1 and TRBJ1-1, with a weak D call TRBD1 (5 bases). CDR1 and CDR2 (germline): SGHRS, YFSETQ. This CDR3 contains 13 residues. V was trimmed by 4 bases and J by 4 bases, leaving 11 bases between them. CDR3 DNA sequence: TGCGCCAGCAGCCCAGGGTGGCCCACTGAAGCTTTCTTT. Encoded protein: CASSPGWPTEAFF.

The chain uses TRBV19 and TRBJ2-7; no definite D call. Germline assignment: CDR1 LNHDA and CDR2 SQIVND (reference sequence). The V end lost 5 bases, the J end lost 0 bases, and 20 bases lay between the germline ends. The CDR3 contains 17 residues. Here the CDR3 reads CASSPLGDVDSSYEQYF. For the CDR3, the DNA is TGTGCCAGTAGTCCCCTAGGTGACGTAGATAGCTCCTACGAGCAGTACTTC.

This clone is medium-sized in the sample. The CDR3 DNA sequence: TGTGCTAGTGGTCGAACAGGGGAAGTCTCCTCAGATACGCAGTATTTT. Amino acid sequence: CASGRTGEVSSDTQYF. V gene TRBV12-5 combines with J gene TRBJ2-3; 7 bases match TRBD1. V shed 5 bases and J 4 bases; nucleotides not matched to a gene: 12. The germline CDR1 and CDR2 sequences are LGHNT and FRNRAP. There are 16 residues in the CDR3. The whole variable domain, remainder taken from reference TRBV12-5 and TRBJ2-3, is DARVTQTPRHKVTEMGQEVTMRCQPILGHNTVFWYRQTMMQGLELLAYFRNRAPLDDSGMPKDRFSAEMPDATLATLKIQPSEPRDSAVYFCASGRTGEVSSDTQYFGPGTRLTVL.

The chain links TRBV6-5 to TRBJ1-1; D is unclear. CDR1 and CDR2 from the germline V gene are MNHEY and SVGAGI. The V gene lost 6 bases and the J gene lost 6 bases, with 11 bases spanning the gap. There are 12 residues in the CDR3. The DNA for the CDR3 is TGTGCCAGCAGCCCTAATACAGCTGAAGCTTTCTTT. The encoded protein is CASSPNTAEAFF.

This clone occurred once. The V call is TRBV5-1, the J call TRBJ1-3; perhaps TRBD1 as D (6 bases). The CDR3 totals 14 residues. Trimming removed 7 bases at V and 9 bases at J, with 20 bases between. Germline V gives CDR1 SGHRS, CDR2 YFSETQ. The CDR3 region is CASRRGSEMGTIYF. In DNA form, the CDR3 reads TGCGCCAGCCGAAGGGGGTCTGAAATGGGCACCATATATTTT.

The rearrangement uses TRBV19 and TRBJ1-5, with D unclear. Trimming cost V 0 bases and J 7 bases, with 4 bases left between them. This CDR3 has 12 amino acids. Germline V gene data show CDR1 as LNHDA and CDR2 as SQIVND (reference sequence). CDR3: CASSIESQPQHF. The CDR3 coding sequence is TGTGCCAGTAGTATAGAAAGCCAGCCCCAGCATTTT.

The V and J genes are TRBV9 and TRBJ2-7; D possibly corresponds to TRBD2 (5 bases). Trimming pared 0 bases from V and 1 base from J, leaving 11 bases between. The CDR3 has 15 amino acids. The germline V gene encodes CDR1 SGDLS and CDR2 YYNGEE. The CDR3 DNA sequence: TGTGCCAGCAGCGTAGAAGCGGCCGCATCCTACGAGCAGTACTTC. Its translation: CASSVEAAASYEQYF. Looking up the rest from reference TRBV9 and TRBJ2-7 gives the full variable domain: DSGVTQTPKHLITATGQRVTLRCSPRSGDLSVYWYQQSLDQGLQFLIQYYNGEERAKGNILERFSAQQFPDLHSELNLSSLELGDSALYFCASSVEAAASYEQYFGPGTRLTVT.

This clone appeared a single time. This rearrangement joins TRBV19 to TRBJ2-2; 8 bases align to TRBD1. J was trimmed by 6 bases and V by 7 bases; bases with no gene match: 16. In germline, CDR1 is LNHDA, CDR2 SQIVND (reference sequence). The CDR3 loop spans 17 amino acids. Written as DNA, the CDR3 is TGTGCCAGTACCGCAGGATATGACAGGGGCGGAGCCGGGGAGCTGTTTTTT. Its translation: CASTAGYDRGGAGELFF.

The chain uses TRBV10-2 and TRBJ2-3; 12 bases agree with TRBD1. V shed 6 bases and J 6 bases; nucleotides not matched to a gene: 7. Per the germline V gene, CDR1 is WSHSY and CDR2 is SAAADI. The length of the CDR3 is 15 residues. CDR3 region: CASRGQGAFGDTQYF. For the CDR3, the DNA is TGCGCCAGCAGGGGACAGGGGGCTTTCGGCGATACGCAGTATTTT.

J is TRBJ2-7 and V is TRBV6-5; D might be TRBD2 (6 bases). CDR3 length equals 14 residues. Germline CDR1 reads MNHEY; CDR2 reads SVGAGI. V was clipped by 0 bases and J by 9 bases, with 15 bases between them. The CDR3, as DNA: TGTGCCAGCAGTTACTCGAGACGGGGGTCGGGGCAGTACTTC. Translation: CASSYSRRGSGQYF.

The chain links TRBV2 to TRBJ1-2; no firm D call. Germline CDR1 reads SNHLY; CDR2 reads FYNNEI. With 4 bases removed from V and 8 bases from J, the gap between germline ends came to 14 bases. The CDR3 loop spans 13 amino acids. This chain's CDR3 is CASSVLDLGGYTF. CDR3 DNA sequence: TGTGCCAGCAGTGTCCTCGATTTGGGCGGCTACACCTTC.